Below, one TCR beta chain is given with its context. Its antigen is undetermined. CDR1 GTSNPN and CDR2 SVGIG come from the germline V gene (reference sequence). This CDR3 comprises 14 residues. V lost 0 bases, J lost 4 bases, and 12 bases lay in between. Via MiXCR, TCRdb re-called the 5' RACE reads, giving one row per CDR3 protein. The profile shows around 340,000 distinct CDR3 sequences, 10% to 15% of them singletons. This sample is part of a study of T-cell memory formation after mild COVID-19. The wider study: The TCR clusters were mostly specific to one donor.

Study conclusions and caveats: Cross-reactive memory seemingly joined, as some responding clones were found in pre-infection memory. While clones contracting from day 15 to 85 were balanced between CD4 and CD8, later expanders leaned CD4+.

This TCR derives from a man younger than 30 who had mild COVID-19 (a few samples of this study predate the infection). Cell type and time point are not known. The gene calls are TRBV30 and TRBJ2-5; possible D gene TRBD1, 5 bases. Sequencing was performed on PBMCs or a T cell subset sorted from them (not recorded which). The CDR3, as DNA: TGTGCCTGGAGTGTACCCAGCAGGGCAGAGACCCAGTACTTC. Translating it yields CAWSVPSRAETQYF.